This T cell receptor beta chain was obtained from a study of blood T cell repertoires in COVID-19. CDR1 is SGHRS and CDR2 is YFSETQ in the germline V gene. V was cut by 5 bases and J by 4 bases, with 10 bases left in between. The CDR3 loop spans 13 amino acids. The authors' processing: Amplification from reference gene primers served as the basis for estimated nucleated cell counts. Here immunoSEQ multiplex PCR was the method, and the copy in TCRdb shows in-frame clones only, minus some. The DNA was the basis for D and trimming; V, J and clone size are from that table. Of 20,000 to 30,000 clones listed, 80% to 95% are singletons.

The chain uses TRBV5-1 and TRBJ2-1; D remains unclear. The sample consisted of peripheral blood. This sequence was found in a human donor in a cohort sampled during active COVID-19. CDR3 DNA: TGCGCCAGCAGTCAAGAACTTTACAATGAGCAGTTCTTC. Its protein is CASSQELYNEQFF.